This is a list of T cell receptor beta chains from one sample in a study of blood T cell repertoires in COVID-19. Only in-frame clones appear in the TCRdb table, and some are missing; sequencing was by immunoSEQ multiplex PCR. The table records about 71,000 clones, roughly nine tenths of them present only once. The sample taken for sequencing was peripheral blood. Receptors originate from a man aged 45 to 65 with acute or convalescent COVID-19. Each CDR3 is given with its conserved first and last residue. Fields, in order: J gene, CDR3 length, V gene, clone size, D gene, CDR3 protein, CDR3 DNA. The D gene is left open where the match is weak. Size values are once, few and many counts, or a class for expanded clones, and some rows have none.

j_call: TRBJ2-3
cdr3_length: 15
v_call: TRBV28
clone_size: .
d_call: .
cdr3_aa: CASNGPGTSTDTQYF
cdr3_nt: TGTGCCAGCAACGGCCCCGGGACAAGCACAGATACGCAGTATTTT

j_call: TRBJ1-2
cdr3_length: 13
v_call: TRBV7-8
clone_size: .
d_call: .
cdr3_aa: CASSFSQGGGYTF
cdr3_nt: TGTGCCAGCAGCTTTAGTCAGGGTGGTGGCTACACCTTC

j_call: TRBJ1-6
cdr3_length: 14
v_call: TRBV25-1
clone_size: .
d_call: .
cdr3_aa: CASSGGRNNSPLHF
cdr3_nt: TGTGCCAGCAGTGGGGGGAGGAATAATTCACCCCTCCACTTT

j_call: TRBJ1-6
cdr3_length: 16
v_call: TRBV2
clone_size: once
d_call: .
cdr3_aa: CASSENGQLNNSPLHF
cdr3_nt: TGTGCCAGCAGTGAAAACGGACAGTTAAATAATTCACCCCTCCACTTT

j_call: TRBJ2-5
cdr3_length: 13
v_call: TRBV24-1
clone_size: .
d_call: .
cdr3_aa: CATSQGALETQYF
cdr3_nt: TGTGCCACCAGTCAGGGTGCGTTGGAGACCCAGTACTTC

j_call: TRBJ1-2
cdr3_length: 15
v_call: TRBV7-8
clone_size: .
d_call: .
cdr3_aa: CASSSGEGRNYGYTF
cdr3_nt: TGTGCCAGCAGCTCTGGGGAGGGGAGGAACTATGGCTACACCTTC

j_call: TRBJ1-5
cdr3_length: 12
v_call: TRBV2
clone_size: .
d_call: .
cdr3_aa: CASSALVQPQHF
cdr3_nt: TGTGCCAGCAGTGCCCTCGTACAGCCCCAGCATTTT

j_call: TRBJ2-1
cdr3_length: 18
v_call: TRBV7-6
clone_size: .
d_call: TRBD2
cdr3_aa: CASSLARLAVSSYNEQFF
cdr3_nt: TGTGCCAGCAGCTTAGCAAGACTAGCGGTTAGCTCCTACAATGAGCAGTTCTTC

j_call: TRBJ2-7
cdr3_length: 15
v_call: TRBV6-5
clone_size: .
d_call: .
cdr3_aa: CASSLMAGASYEQYF
cdr3_nt: TGTGCCAGCAGCCTGATGGCAGGTGCCTCCTACGAGCAGTACTTC

j_call: TRBJ2-3
cdr3_length: 13
v_call: TRBV7-2
clone_size: .
d_call: .
cdr3_aa: CASSLTDTDTQYF
cdr3_nt: TGTGCCAGCAGCTTGACAGACACAGATACGCAGTATTTT

j_call: TRBJ2-1
cdr3_length: 18
v_call: TRBV14
clone_size: .
d_call: TRBD2
cdr3_aa: CASSSRVVAGEGLLEQFF
cdr3_nt: TGTGCCAGCAGCTCGAGGGTGGTCGCGGGAGAGGGGTTATTGGAGCAGTTCTTC

j_call: TRBJ2-2
cdr3_length: 13
v_call: TRBV7-3
clone_size: .
d_call: TRBD2
cdr3_aa: CASSELASGELFF
cdr3_nt: TGTGCCAGCAGCGAACTAGCGTCCGGGGAGCTGTTTTTT

j_call: TRBJ1-2
cdr3_length: 13
v_call: TRBV6-6
clone_size: .
d_call: .
cdr3_aa: CASSRDINYGYTF
cdr3_nt: TGTGCCAGCAGTCGGGACATAAACTATGGCTACACCTTC

j_call: TRBJ1-6
cdr3_length: 15
v_call: TRBV6-2/TRBV6-3
clone_size: .
d_call: .
cdr3_aa: CASSAGSSYNSPLHF
cdr3_nt: TGTGCCAGCAGTGCCGGGAGCTCCTATAATTCACCCCTCCACTTT

j_call: TRBJ2-7
cdr3_length: 15
v_call: TRBV6-5
clone_size: .
d_call: .
cdr3_aa: CASSRPRGNMYEQYF
cdr3_nt: TGTGCCAGCAGTCGCCCTAGGGGGAATATGTACGAGCAGTACTTC

j_call: TRBJ2-1
cdr3_length: 15
v_call: TRBV19
clone_size: once
d_call: TRBD1
cdr3_aa: CASSTQDRGNNEQFF
cdr3_nt: TGTGCCAGTAGTACCCAGGACAGGGGTAACAATGAGCAGTTCTTC

j_call: TRBJ1-2
cdr3_length: 14
v_call: TRBV19
clone_size: .
d_call: TRBD1
cdr3_aa: CASSRLTGGYGYTF
cdr3_nt: TGTGCCAGTAGTCGCCTCACAGGGGGCTATGGCTACACCTTC

j_call: TRBJ2-5
cdr3_length: 18
v_call: TRBV21-1
clone_size: .
d_call: .
cdr3_aa: CANKSRWLAGGSQETQYF
cdr3_nt: TGTGCCAACAAAAGTAGGTGGCTAGCGGGAGGGAGCCAAGAGACCCAGTACTTC

j_call: TRBJ1-4
cdr3_length: 15
v_call: TRBV6-2/TRBV6-3
clone_size: .
d_call: TRBD1
cdr3_aa: CASSYPGTGGEKLFF
cdr3_nt: TGTGCCAGCAGTTACCCCGGGACAGGGGGTGAAAAACTGTTTTTT

j_call: TRBJ1-5
cdr3_length: 14
v_call: TRBV19
clone_size: .
d_call: .
cdr3_aa: CASSRGLPVQPQHF
cdr3_nt: TGTGCCAGTAGTAGGGGGCTTCCGGTCCAGCCCCAGCATTTT

j_call: TRBJ2-1
cdr3_length: 15
v_call: TRBV7-3
clone_size: once
d_call: TRBD2
cdr3_aa: CASSLSSSGSNEQFF
cdr3_nt: TGTGCCAGCAGCTTATCTTCTAGCGGGAGCAATGAGCAGTTCTTC

j_call: TRBJ2-4
cdr3_length: 11
v_call: TRBV20-1
clone_size: .
d_call: .
cdr3_aa: CSGGAKNIQYF
cdr3_nt: TGCAGTGGCGGGGCCAAAAACATTCAGTACTTC

j_call: TRBJ2-1
cdr3_length: 17
v_call: TRBV7-2
clone_size: .
d_call: TRBD2
cdr3_aa: CASRPFGLAGEVYEQFF
cdr3_nt: TGTGCCAGTAGACCTTTCGGACTAGCGGGAGAGGTGTATGAGCAGTTCTTC